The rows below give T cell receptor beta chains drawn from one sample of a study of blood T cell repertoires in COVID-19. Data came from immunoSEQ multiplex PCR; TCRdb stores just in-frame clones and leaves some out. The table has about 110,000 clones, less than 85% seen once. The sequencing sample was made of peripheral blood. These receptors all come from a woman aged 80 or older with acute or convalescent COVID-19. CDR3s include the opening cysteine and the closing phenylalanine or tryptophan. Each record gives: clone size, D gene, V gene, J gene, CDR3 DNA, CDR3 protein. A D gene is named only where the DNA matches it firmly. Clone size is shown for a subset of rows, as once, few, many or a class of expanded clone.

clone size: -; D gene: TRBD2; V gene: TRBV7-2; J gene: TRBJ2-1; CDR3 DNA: TGTGCCAGCAGCTTAGTACTAGCGGGAGGAGTGGGTGAGCAGTTCTTC; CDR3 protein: CASSLVLAGGVGEQFF
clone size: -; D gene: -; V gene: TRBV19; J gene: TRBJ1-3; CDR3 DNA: TGTGCCAGTAGTCAAGGGACATCTGGAAACACCATATATTTT; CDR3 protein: CASSQGTSGNTIYF
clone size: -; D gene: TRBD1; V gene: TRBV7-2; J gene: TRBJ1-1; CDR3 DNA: TGTGCCAGCAGCTTACCTGAGGGCAGAAGACAGGGTATAACTGAAGCTTTCTTT; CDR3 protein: CASSLPEGRRQGITEAFF
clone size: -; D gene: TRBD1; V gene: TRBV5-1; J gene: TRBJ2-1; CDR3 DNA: TGCGCCAGCAGCCCCGGGACAGGGGTTACTGAGCAGTTCTTC; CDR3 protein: CASSPGTGVTEQFF
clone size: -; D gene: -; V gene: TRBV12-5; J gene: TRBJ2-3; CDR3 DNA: TGTGCTAGTGGTTGGAGATTAGCCACAGATACGCAGTATTTT; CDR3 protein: CASGWRLATDTQYF
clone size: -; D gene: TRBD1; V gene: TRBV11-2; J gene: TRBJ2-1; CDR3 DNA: TGTGCCAGCAGCTTAGTGACAGGGGCTCCCTACAATGAGCAGTTCTTC; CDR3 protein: CASSLVTGAPYNEQFF
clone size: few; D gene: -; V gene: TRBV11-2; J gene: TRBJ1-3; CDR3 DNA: TGTGCCAGCAGCCGGGTCTCCTCTGGAAACACCATATATTTT; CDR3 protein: CASSRVSSGNTIYF
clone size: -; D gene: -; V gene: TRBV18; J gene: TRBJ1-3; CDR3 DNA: TGTGCCAGCTCAGTTTTACAGGGCTCTGGAAACACCATATATTTT; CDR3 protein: CASSVLQGSGNTIYF
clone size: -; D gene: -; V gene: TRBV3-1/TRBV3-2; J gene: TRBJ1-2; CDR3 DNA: TGTGCCAGCAGCCAAGATCTTGTGGGGCTTGGTGGCTACACCTTC; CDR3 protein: CASSQDLVGLGGYTF
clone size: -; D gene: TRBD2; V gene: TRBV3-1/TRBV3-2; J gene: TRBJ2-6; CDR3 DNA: TGTGCCAGCAGCGCAACTAGCGGGAGTTTGTCTGGGGCCAACGTCCTGACTTTC; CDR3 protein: CASSATSGSLSGANVLTF
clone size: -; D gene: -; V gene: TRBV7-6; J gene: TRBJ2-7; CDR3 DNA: TGTGCCAGCAGCTTAGCGGGCGTACCGAAATACGAGCAGTACTTC; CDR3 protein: CASSLAGVPKYEQYF
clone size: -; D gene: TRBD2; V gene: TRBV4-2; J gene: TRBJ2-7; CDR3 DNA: TGTGCCAGCAGCCGAGAGAATGGGGCTAGCGGGAGGGCAAGGCAGTACTTC; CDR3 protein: CASSRENGASGRARQYF
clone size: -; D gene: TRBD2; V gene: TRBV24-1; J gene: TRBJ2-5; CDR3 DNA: TGTGCCACCAGTGGGGGGGGACGACAAGAGACCCAGTACTTC; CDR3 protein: CATSGGGRQETQYF
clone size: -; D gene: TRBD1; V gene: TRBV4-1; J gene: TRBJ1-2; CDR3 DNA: TGCGCCAGCAGCCCCGGACAGGCTAACTATGGCTACACCTTC; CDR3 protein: CASSPGQANYGYTF
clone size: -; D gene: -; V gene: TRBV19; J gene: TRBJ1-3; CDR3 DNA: TGTGCCAGTTTCCGGACAGCTGGAAACACCATATATTTT; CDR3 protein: CASFRTAGNTIYF
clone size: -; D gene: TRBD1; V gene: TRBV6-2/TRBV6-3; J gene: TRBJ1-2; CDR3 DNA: TGTGCCAGCAGTTCGCCCGGACAGGCGACTTATGGCTACACCTTC; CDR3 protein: CASSSPGQATYGYTF
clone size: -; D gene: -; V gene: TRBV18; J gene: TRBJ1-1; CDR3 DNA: TGTGCCAGCTCACCAGGAGGCGGGGGGCAGGTTGAAGCTTTCTTT; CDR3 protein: CASSPGGGGQVEAFF
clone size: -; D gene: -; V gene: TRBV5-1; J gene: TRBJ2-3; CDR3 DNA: TGCGCCAGCAGCTTCGGCGGGAACGCTGACACAGATACGCAGTATTTT; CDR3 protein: CASSFGGNADTDTQYF
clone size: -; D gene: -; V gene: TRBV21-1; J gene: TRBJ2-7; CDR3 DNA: TGTGCCAGCAGGATCGGACAGGGGAGTGGCGAGCAGTACTTC; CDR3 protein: CASRIGQGSGEQYF
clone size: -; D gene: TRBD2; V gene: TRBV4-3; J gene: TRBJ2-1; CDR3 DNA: TGCGCCAGCAGCCAGGCGGGAGGGCCCCGTGAGCAGTTCTTC; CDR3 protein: CASSQAGGPREQFF
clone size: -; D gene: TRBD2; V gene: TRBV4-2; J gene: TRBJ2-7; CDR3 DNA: TGTGCCAGCAGCCAAGAGTGGCTAGCGGGGGGGCCTTCCTACGAGCAGTACTTC; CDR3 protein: CASSQEWLAGGPSYEQYF
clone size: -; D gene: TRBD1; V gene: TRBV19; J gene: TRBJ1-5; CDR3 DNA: TGTGCCAGTAGTATCCGACAGGGACTGTATAGCAATCAGCCCCAGCATTTT; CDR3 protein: CASSIRQGLYSNQPQHF
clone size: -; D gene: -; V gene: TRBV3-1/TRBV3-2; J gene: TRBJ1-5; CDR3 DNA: TGTGCCCTCCCTTCGTACGGGCCCCAGCATTTT; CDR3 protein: CALPSYGPQHF
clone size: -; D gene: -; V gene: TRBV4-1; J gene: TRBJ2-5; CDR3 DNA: TGCGCCAGCAGCCAAACCACCCAACGGGAGACCCAGTACTTC; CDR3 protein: CASSQTTQRETQYF
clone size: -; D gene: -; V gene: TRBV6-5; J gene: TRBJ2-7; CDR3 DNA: TGTGCCAGCACGCAGGATACCTCCTACGAGCAGTACTTC; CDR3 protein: CASTQDTSYEQYF
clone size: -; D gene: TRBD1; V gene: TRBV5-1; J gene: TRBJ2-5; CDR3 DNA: TGCGCCAGCAGCTTGCTACCGGGACAGCTACAAGAGACCCAGTACTTC; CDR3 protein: CASSLLPGQLQETQYF
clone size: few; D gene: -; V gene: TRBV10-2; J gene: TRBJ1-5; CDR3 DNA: TGCGCCAGCAGTGAGTGGACGACCGCGTTAGGGAGTAGCAATCAGCCCCAGCATTTT; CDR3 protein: CASSEWTTALGSSNQPQHF
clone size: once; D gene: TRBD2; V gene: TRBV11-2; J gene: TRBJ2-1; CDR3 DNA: TGTGCCAGCAGCCAGGGTAGCGGGGAGTACAATGAGCAGTTCTTC; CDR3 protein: CASSQGSGEYNEQFF
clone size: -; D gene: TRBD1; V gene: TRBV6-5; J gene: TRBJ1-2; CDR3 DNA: TGTGCCAGCAGTCGGGACAGGGGTGGGTATGGCTACACCTTC; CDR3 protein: CASSRDRGGYGYTF
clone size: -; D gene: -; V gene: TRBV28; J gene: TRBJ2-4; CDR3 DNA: TGTGCCAGCAGTTTATCAGGGGCTGAGGACATTCAGTACTTC; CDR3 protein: CASSLSGAEDIQYF
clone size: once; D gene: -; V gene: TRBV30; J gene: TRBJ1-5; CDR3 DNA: TGTGCCTGGAGTGTAGGTGGGCCCCCTCAGCCCCAGCATTTT; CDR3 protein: CAWSVGGPPQPQHF
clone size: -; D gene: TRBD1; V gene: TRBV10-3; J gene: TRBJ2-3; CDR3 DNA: TGTGCCATCAGTGATCAGGACAGGGTGAATACGCAGTATTTT; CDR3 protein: CAISDQDRVNTQYF